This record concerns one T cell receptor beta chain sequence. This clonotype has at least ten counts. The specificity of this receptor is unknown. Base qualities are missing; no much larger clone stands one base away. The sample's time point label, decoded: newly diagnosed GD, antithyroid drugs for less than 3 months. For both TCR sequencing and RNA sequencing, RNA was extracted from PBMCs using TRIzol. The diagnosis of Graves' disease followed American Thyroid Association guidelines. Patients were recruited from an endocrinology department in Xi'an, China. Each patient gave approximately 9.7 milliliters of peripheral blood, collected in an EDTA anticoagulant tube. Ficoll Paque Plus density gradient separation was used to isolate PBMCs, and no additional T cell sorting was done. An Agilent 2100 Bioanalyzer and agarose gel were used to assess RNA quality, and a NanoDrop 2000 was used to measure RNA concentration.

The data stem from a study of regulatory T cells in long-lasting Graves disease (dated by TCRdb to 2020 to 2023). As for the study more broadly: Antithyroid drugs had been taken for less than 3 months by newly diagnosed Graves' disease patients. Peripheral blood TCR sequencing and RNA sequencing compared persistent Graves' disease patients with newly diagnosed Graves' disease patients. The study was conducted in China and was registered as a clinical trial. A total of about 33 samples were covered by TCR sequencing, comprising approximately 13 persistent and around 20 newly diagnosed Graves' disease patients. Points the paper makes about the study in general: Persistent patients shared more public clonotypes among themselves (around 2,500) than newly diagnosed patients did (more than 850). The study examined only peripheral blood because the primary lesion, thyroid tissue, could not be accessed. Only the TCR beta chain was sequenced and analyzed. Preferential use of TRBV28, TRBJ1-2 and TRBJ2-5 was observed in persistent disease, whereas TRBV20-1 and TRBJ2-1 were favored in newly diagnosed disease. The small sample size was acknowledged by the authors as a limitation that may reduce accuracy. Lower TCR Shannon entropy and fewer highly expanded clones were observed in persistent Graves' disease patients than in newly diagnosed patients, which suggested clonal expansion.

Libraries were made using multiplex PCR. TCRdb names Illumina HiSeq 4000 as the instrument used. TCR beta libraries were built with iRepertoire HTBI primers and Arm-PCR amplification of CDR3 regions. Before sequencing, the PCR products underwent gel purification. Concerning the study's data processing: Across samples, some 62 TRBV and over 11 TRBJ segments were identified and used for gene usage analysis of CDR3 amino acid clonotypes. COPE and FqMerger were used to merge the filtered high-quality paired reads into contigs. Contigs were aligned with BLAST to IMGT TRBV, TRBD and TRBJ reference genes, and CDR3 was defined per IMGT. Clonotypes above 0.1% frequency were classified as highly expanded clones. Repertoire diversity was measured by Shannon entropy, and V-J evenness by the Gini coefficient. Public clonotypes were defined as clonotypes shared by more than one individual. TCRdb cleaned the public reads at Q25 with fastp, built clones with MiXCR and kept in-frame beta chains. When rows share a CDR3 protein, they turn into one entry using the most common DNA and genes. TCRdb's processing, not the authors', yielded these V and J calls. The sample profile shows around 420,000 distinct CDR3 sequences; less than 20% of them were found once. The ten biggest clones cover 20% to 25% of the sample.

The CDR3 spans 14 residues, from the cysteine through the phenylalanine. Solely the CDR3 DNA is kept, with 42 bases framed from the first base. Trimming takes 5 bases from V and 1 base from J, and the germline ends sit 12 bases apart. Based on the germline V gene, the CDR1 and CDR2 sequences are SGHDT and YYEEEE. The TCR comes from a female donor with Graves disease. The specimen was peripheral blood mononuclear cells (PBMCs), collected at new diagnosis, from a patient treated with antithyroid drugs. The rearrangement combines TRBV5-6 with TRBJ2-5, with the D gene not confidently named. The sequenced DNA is TGTGCCAGCAGGGGGTCGAGATTCCAAGAGACCCAGTACTTC. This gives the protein CASRGSRFQETQYF.